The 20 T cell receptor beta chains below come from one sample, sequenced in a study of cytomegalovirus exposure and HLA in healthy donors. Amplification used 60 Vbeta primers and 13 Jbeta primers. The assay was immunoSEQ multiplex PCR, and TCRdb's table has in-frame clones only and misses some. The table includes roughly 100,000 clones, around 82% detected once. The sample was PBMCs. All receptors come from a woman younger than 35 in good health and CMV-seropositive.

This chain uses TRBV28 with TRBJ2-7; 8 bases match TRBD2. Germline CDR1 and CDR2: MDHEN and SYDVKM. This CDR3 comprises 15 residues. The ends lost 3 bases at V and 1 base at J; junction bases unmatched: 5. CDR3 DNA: TGTGCCAGCAGTTTGGGGTCGGGGGGGTCCTACGAGCAGTACTTC. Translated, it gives CASSLGSGGSYEQYF.

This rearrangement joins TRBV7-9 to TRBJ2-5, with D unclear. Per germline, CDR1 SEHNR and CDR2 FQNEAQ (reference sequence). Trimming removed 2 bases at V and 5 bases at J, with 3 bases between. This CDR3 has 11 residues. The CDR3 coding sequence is TGTGCCAGCAGCTTATCGGAGACCCAGTACTTC. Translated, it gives CASSLSETQYF.

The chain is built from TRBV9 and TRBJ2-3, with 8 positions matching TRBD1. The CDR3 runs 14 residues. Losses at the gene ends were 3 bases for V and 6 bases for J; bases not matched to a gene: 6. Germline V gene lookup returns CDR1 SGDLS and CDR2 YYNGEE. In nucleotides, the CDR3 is TGTGCCAGCAGCGCAGGACAGGGCGAGGATACGCAGTATTTT. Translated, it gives CASSAGQGEDTQYF.

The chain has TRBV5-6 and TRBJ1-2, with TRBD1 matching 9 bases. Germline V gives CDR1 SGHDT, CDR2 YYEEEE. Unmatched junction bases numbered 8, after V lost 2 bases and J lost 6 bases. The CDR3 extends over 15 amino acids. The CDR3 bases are TGTGCCAGCAGCTTAAAACAGGGGGCGGTGGATGGCTACACCTTC. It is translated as CASSLKQGAVDGYTF.

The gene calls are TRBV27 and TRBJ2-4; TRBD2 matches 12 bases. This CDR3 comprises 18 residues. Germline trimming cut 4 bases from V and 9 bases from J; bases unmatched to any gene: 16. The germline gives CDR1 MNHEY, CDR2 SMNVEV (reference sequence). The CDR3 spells CASSSKGASGGVGGIQYF. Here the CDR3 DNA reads TGTGCCAGCAGTTCCAAAGGGGCTAGCGGGGGGGTCGGTGGCATTCAGTACTTC.

CDR3 amino acids: CASSSSFTSGSDNEQFF. As DNA, the CDR3 is TGTGCCAGCAGTTCGTCTTTTACTAGCGGGAGCGACAATGAGCAGTTCTTC. The gene calls are TRBV27 and TRBJ2-1; 11 bases are a match to TRBD2. V shed 4 bases and J 5 bases; nucleotides not matched to a gene: 10. Germline V gene lookup returns CDR1 MNHEY and CDR2 SMNVEV (reference sequence). The CDR3 runs 17 residues.

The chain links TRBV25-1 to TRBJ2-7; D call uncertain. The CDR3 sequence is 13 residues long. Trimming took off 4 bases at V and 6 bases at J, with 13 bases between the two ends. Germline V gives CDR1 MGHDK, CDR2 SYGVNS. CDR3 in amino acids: CASSADTPSEQYF. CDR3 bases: TGTGCCAGCAGTGCTGACACCCCAAGCGAGCAGTACTTC.

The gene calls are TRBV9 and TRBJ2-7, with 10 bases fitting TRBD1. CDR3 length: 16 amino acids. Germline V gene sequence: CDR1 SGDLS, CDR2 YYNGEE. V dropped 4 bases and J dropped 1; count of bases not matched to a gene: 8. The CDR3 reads CASSSRGDRGSYEQYF. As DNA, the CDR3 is TGTGCCAGCAGCTCCAGGGGGGACAGGGGATCCTACGAGCAGTACTTC.

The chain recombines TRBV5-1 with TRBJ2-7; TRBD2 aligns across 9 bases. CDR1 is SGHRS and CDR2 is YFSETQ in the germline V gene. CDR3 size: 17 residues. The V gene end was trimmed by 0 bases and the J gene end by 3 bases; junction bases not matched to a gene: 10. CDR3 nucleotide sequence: TGCGCCAGCAGCTTGGTCCCAGGGCTAGCGGGAAACTACGAGCAGTACTTC. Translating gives CASSLVPGLAGNYEQYF.

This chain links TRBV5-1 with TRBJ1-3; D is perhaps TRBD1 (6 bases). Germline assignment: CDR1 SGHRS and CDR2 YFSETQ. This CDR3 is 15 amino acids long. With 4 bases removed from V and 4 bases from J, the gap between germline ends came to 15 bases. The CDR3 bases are TGCGCCAGCAGCCTATTCACGGACAGAGGAAACACCATATATTTT. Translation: CASSLFTDRGNTIYF.

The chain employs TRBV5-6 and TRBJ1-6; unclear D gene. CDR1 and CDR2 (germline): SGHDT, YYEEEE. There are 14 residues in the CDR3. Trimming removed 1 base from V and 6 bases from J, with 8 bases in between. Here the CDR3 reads CASSLSQTNSPLHF. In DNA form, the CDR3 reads TGTGCCAGCAGCTTGTCACAGACTAATTCACCCCTCCACTTT.

In DNA, the CDR3 is TGCGCCAGCAGCTTGGTCCCCAGGGATAACGAGCAGTACTTC. This codes for CASSLVPRDNEQYF. The rearrangement links TRBV5-1 to TRBJ2-7; possible D gene TRBD1, 5 bases. The ends were cut back, 0 bases at V and 5 bases at J, with 12 bases in the middle. CDR1 is SGHRS and CDR2 is YFSETQ in the germline V gene. The CDR3 has 14 residues.

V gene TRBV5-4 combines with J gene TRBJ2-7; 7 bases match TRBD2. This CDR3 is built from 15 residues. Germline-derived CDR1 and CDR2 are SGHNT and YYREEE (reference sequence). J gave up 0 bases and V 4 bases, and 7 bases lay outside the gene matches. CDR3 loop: CASSGAGGDSYEQYF. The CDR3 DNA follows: TGTGCCAGCAGCGGCGCTGGGGGGGACTCCTACGAGCAGTACTTC.

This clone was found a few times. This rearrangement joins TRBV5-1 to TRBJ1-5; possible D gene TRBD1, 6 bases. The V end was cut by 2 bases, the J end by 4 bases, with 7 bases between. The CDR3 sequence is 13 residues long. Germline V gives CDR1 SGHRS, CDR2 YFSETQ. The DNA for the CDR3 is TGCGCCAGCAGCTTAGGACAGAATCAGCCCCAGCATTTT. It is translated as CASSLGQNQPQHF.

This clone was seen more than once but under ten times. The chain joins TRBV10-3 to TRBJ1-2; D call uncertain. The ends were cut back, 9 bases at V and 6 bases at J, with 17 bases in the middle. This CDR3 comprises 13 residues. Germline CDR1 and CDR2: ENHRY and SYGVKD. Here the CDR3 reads CAIALARADGYTF. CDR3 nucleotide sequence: TGTGCCATAGCACTAGCCCGGGCGGATGGCTACACCTTC.

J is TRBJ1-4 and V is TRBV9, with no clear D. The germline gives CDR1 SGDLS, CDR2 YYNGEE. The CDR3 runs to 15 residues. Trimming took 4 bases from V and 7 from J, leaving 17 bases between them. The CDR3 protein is CASSPGIAESEKLFF. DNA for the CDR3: TGTGCCAGCAGCCCCGGGATTGCAGAGAGTGAAAAACTGTTTTTT.

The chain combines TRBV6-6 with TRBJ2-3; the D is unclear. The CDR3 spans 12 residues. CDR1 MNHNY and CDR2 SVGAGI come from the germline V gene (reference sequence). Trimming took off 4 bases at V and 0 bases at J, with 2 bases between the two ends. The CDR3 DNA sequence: TGTGCCAGCAGTTTAAGCACAGATACGCAGTATTTT. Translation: CASSLSTDTQYF.

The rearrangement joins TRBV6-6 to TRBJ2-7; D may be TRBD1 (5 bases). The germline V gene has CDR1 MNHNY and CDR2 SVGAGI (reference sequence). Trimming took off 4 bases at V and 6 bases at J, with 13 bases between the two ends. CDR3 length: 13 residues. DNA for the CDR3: TGTGCCAGCAGTTCCCTGGGGCCGGCCGAGCAGTACTTC. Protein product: CASSSLGPAEQYF.

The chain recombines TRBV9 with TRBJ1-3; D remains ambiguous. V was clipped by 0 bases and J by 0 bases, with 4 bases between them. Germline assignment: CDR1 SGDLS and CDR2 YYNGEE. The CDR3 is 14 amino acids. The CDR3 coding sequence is TGTGCCAGCAGCGTAGACTCCTCTGGAAACACCATATATTTT. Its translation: CASSVDSSGNTIYF.

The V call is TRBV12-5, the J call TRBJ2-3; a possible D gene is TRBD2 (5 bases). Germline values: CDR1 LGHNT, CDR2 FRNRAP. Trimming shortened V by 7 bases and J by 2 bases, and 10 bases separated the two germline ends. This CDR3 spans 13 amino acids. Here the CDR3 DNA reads TGTGCTAGTGCCCCCGACTACACAGATACGCAGTATTTT. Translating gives CASAPDYTDTQYF.